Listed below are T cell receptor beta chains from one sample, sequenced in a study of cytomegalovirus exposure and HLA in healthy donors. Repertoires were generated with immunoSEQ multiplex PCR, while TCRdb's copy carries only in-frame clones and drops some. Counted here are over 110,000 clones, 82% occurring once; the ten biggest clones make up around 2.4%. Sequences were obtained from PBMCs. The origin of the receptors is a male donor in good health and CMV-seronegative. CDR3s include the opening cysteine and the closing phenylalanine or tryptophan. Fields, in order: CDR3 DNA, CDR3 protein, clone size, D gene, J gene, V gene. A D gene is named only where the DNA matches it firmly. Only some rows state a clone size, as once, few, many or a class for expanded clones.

TGTGCCAGCAGTCGCACTAGCGGGAGTGATGAGCAGTTCTTC CASSRTSGSDEQFF . TRBD2 TRBJ2-1 TRBV6-5
TGTGCCAGCAGTGTTCGGAGACCGGGGGAGACCCAGTACTTC CASSVRRPGETQYF . . TRBJ2-5 TRBV27
TGTGCCAGCAGCGAGGGACAGGGGGGTAATTCACCCCTCCACTTT CASSEGQGGNSPLHF . TRBD1 TRBJ1-6 TRBV9
TGTGCCAGCAGACTGGGGGGTGGAGAAGTAGCTTTCTTT CASRLGGGEVAFF . . TRBJ1-1 TRBV7-9
TGTGCCAGCAGCTTGGTCGGCGGGACAGACTATGGCTACACCTTC CASSLVGGTDYGYTF once TRBD1 TRBJ1-2 TRBV5-6
TGCGCCAGCAGCCAGGCTGCCGGGAACAATGAGCAGTTCTTC CASSQAAGNNEQFF few . TRBJ2-1 TRBV4-1
TGTGCCAGCAGTTCACAATTTAGGGGACAGAATGAAAAACTGTTTTTT CASSSQFRGQNEKLFF . TRBD1 TRBJ1-4 TRBV27
TGTGCCAGCAGCTTGCAGTTATATGGCTACACCTTC CASSLQLYGYTF . . TRBJ1-2 TRBV5-6
TGCGCCAGCAGCCAAGATCGAGGGAGGGGCACCAACGAGCAGTACTTC CASSQDRGRGTNEQYF . TRBD2 TRBJ2-7 TRBV4-3
TGTGCCAGTGGGACAGGGACAGGGATTGAAGCTTTCTTT CASGTGTGIEAFF . TRBD1 TRBJ1-1 TRBV19
TGTGCCAGCAGTCCCGCAGACCCAGGGGTTGCGAACACCGGGGAGCTGTTTTTT CASSPADPGVANTGELFF . . TRBJ2-2 TRBV7-9
TGTGCCAGCAGTTTTGGGGCCCTTGGAGGGAGGGAGATAAATACGCAGTATTTT CASSFGALGGREINTQYF . TRBD2 TRBJ2-3 TRBV28
TGTGCCAGCAGTGACTCTTCTGCGGGCCCTACGCAGTATTTT CASSDSSAGPTQYF . . TRBJ2-3 TRBV6-4
TGTGCCAGCAGCTTAGGGACAGGTGGTCGAGCCTATGGCTACACCTTC CASSLGTGGRAYGYTF . TRBD1 TRBJ1-2 TRBV7-2
TGTGCCAGCAGTGACAGTCGGGAGCAGTACTTC CASSDSREQYF . . TRBJ2-7 TRBV6-5
TGCGCCAGCAGCCAAGAAGAGGCCCTCCCGTATGAAAAACTGTTTTTT CASSQEEALPYEKLFF . . TRBJ1-4 TRBV4-1
TGCGCCAGCAGCCCGGGAGCGGAGCAGTTCTTC CASSPGAEQFF . . TRBJ2-1 TRBV4-1
TGTGCCAGCAGTTACTCCGCCAGGGAAGGGTATGGCTACACCTTC CASSYSAREGYGYTF . . TRBJ1-2 TRBV6-5
TGTGCCAGCAGCCCATACCGACAGGGGGCCTCGGGCTACACCTTC CASSPYRQGASGYTF . TRBD1 TRBJ1-2 TRBV7-7
TGCGCCAGCAGCCAAGATGAGGGGGCTGGGGCCAACGTCCTGACTTTC CASSQDEGAGANVLTF few . TRBJ2-6 TRBV4-3
TGTGCCAGCAGTTACAGGGCGCTAGCGGGACGGTTCTTC CASSYRALAGRFF . TRBD2 TRBJ2-1 TRBV6-5
TGTGCCAGCAGTTACGGAGGGACAGGGGCCGAGCAGTACTTC CASSYGGTGAEQYF . TRBD1 TRBJ2-7 TRBV6-5
TGCGCCAGCAGCCAAGACAGGGGAATGATTCAGCCCCAGCATTTT CASSQDRGMIQPQHF . . TRBJ1-5 TRBV4-1
TGTGCCAGCAGCTCCGGACTAGCGGGCTATGAGCAGTTCTTC CASSSGLAGYEQFF . TRBD2 TRBJ2-1 TRBV7-3
TGTGCCAGCAGCTCGGGACAGGTGAGGGGCACTGAAGCTTTCTTT CASSSGQVRGTEAFF many TRBD1 TRBJ1-1 TRBV5-4
TGTGCCAGCTCTAGCGGGAGGGAGCCAGATACGCAGTATTTT CASSSGREPDTQYF medium-sized TRBD2 TRBJ2-3 TRBV2
TGTGCCAGCAGTTTATCTTTTGCGGGAGGGAATACGCAGTATTTT CASSLSFAGGNTQYF few TRBD2 TRBJ2-3 TRBV27
TGCAGCGTTGAATTCGGAGGAGAAGGCTACACCTTC CSVEFGGEGYTF few . TRBJ1-2 TRBV29-1
TGTGCCAGCAGCGCCGGATCGAGCGGGGGTGAATGGACCCAGTACTTC CASSAGSSGGEWTQYF . TRBD2 TRBJ2-5 TRBV13
. CASSSGQGESPQHF . . TRBJ1-5 TRBV28